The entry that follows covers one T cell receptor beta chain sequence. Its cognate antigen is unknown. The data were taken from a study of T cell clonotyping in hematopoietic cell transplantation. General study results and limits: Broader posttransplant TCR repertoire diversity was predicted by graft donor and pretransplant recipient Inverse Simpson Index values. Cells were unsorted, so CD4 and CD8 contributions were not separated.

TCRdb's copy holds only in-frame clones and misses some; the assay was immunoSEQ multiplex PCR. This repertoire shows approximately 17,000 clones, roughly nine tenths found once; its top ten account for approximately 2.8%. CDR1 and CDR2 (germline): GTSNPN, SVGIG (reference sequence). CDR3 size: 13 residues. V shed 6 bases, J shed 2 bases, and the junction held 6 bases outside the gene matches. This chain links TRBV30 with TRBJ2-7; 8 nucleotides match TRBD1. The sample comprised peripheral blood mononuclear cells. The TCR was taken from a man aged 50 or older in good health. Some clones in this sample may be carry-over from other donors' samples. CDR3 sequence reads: CACRTGQPYEQYF. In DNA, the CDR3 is TGTGCCTGCCGGACAGGGCAACCCTACGAGCAGTACTTC.